This TCR beta chain was captured in a study of blood T cell repertoires in COVID-19. The length of the CDR3 is 15 residues. Deletions cut 6 bases from V and 1 base from J, with 13 bases between. In germline, CDR1 is MNHEY, CDR2 SVGEGT. Authors' analysis steps: Amplification from reference gene primers served as the basis for estimated nucleated cell counts. The data were produced by immunoSEQ multiplex PCR, yet TCRdb's version contains in-frame clones alone and is incomplete. The D gene and trimming were derived from the DNA, and the V and J assignments and clone size from that table. The table lists some 130,000 clones, roughly 90% of them singletons, with about 17% in the top ten.

The receptor was derived from a man aged 45-65 years with active or convalescent COVID-19. The sequencing sample was made of peripheral blood. V gene TRBV6-2 or TRBV6-3 combines with J gene TRBJ1-3, with D tentatively TRBD1 (6 bases). The CDR3 is CASSLRTASGNTIYF. The DNA of the CDR3 is TGTGCCAGCAGCCTCCGGACAGCGTCTGGAAACACCATATATTTT.